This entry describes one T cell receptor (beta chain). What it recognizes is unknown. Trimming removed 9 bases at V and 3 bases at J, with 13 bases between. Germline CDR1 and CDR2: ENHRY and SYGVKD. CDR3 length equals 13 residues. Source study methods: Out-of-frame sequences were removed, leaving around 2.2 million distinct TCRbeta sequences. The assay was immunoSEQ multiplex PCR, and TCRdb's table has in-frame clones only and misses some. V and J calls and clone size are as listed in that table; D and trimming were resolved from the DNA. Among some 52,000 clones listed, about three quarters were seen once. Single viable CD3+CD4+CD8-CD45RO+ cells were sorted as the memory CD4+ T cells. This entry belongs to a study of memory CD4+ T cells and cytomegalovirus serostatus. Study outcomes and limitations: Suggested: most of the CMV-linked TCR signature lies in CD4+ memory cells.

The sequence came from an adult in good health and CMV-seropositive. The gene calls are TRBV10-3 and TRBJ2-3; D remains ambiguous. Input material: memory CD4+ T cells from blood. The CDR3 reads CAIQEPSTDTQYF. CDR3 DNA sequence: TGTGCCATTCAGGAGCCCTCAACAGATACGCAGTATTTT.